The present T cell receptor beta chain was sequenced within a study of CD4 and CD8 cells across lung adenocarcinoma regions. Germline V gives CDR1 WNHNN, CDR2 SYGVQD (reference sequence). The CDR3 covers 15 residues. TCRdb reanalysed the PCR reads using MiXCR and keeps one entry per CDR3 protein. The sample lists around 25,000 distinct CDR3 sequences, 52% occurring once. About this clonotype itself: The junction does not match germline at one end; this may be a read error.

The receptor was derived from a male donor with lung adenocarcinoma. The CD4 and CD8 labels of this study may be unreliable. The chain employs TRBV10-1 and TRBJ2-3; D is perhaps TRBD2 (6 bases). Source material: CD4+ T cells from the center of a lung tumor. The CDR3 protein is CASSAGRLGKNTQYF. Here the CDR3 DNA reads TGCGCCAGCAGCGCGGGGCGGCTAGGCAAAAACACGCAGTATTTC.